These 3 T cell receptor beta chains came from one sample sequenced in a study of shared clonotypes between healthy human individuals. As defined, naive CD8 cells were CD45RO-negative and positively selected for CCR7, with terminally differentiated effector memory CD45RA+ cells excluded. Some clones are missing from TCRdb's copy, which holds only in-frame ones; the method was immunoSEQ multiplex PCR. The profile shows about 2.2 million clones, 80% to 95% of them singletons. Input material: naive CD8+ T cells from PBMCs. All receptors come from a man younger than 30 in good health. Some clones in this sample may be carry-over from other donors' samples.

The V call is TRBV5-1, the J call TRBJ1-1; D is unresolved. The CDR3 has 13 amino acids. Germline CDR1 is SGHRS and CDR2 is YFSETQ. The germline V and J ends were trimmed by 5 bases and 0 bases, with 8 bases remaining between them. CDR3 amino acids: CASRFRMNTEAFF. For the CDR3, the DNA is TGCGCCAGCAGATTTCGGATGAACACTGAAGCTTTCTTT.

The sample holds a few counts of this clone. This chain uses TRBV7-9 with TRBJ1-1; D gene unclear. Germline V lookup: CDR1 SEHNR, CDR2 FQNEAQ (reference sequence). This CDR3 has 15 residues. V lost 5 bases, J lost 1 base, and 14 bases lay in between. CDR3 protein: CASSESTGRNTEAFF. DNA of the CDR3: TGTGCCAGCAGCGAGTCGACGGGAAGGAACACTGAAGCTTTCTTT.

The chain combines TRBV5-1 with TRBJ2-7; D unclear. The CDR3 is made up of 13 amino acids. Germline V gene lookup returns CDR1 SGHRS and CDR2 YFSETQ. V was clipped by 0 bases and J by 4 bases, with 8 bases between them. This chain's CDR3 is CASSLATEYEQYF. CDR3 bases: TGCGCCAGCAGCTTGGCGACGGAGTACGAGCAGTACTTC. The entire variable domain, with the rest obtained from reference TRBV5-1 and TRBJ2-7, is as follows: KAGVTQTPRYLIKTRGQQVTLSCSPISGHRSVSWYQQTPGQGLQFLFEYFSETQRNKGNFPGRFSGRQFSNSRSEMNVSTLELGDSALYLCASSLATEYEQYFGPGTRLTVT.